These T cell receptor beta chains were read from a single sample in a study of identical twins. One entry per CDR3 protein results from TCRdb running MiXCR on the 5' RACE reads. The table includes hundreds of thousands of distinct CDR3 sequences, more than 20% detected once. The data were also submitted as part of a second study, on yellow fever vaccine responses in identical twins.

The sample consisted of CD4+ T cells sorted from blood. These receptors all stem from a woman younger than 35 in good health. Each CDR3 is given with its conserved first and last residue. The D gene is left open where the match is weak. Clone size is stated in some rows and not others, as once, few, many or a class when expanded.

V: TRBV19
J: TRBJ2-7
D: TRBD1
size: few
CDR3: CASSTSYGTGYSYEQYF
DNA: TGTGCCAGTAGTACATCATACGGGACAGGATACTCCTACGAGCAGTACTTC

V: TRBV12-5
J: TRBJ2-4
D: TRBD2
size: NA
CDR3: CASGIASAGEGVKNIQYF
DNA: TGTGCTAGTGGTATCGCCTCAGCGGGAGAGGGGGTCAAAAACATTCAGTACTTC

V: TRBV6-1
J: TRBJ1-5
D: NA
size: NA
CDR3: CASRRDGRMNQPQHF
DNA: TGTGCCAGCAGGAGGGACGGACGGATGAATCAGCCCCAGCATTTT

V: TRBV7-6
J: TRBJ2-2
D: TRBD2
size: few
CDR3: CATKSGTSDAGELFF
DNA: TGTGCCACAAAGTCCGGGACTAGCGATGCAGGGGAGCTGTTTTTT

V: TRBV9
J: TRBJ2-3
D: NA
size: few
CDR3: CASSVEVGGAARKNTQYF
DNA: TGTGCCAGCAGCGTAGAAGTGGGGGGAGCGGCCCGGAAAAATACGCAGTATTTT

V: TRBV10-3
J: TRBJ1-2
D: NA
size: few
CDR3: CAISELRITNYGYTF
DNA: TGTGCCATCAGTGAGCTCAGGATTACTAACTATGGCTACACCTTC

V: TRBV9
J: TRBJ2-5
D: NA
size: NA
CDR3: CASKGTGETQYF
DNA: TGTGCCAGCAAGGGGACGGGGGAGACCCAGTACTTC

V: TRBV7-9
J: TRBJ2-2
D: NA
size: NA
CDR3: CASSLWVTNTGELFF
DNA: TGTGCCAGCAGCTTATGGGTTACGAACACCGGGGAGCTGTTTTTT

V: TRBV28
J: TRBJ2-1
D: TRBD2
size: few
CDR3: CASRGSSGKYNEQFF
DNA: TGTGCCAGCAGGGGATCTAGCGGAAAATACAATGAGCAGTTCTTC

V: TRBV5-1
J: TRBJ1-3
D: NA
size: NA
CDR3: CASKYEGLTGNTIYF
DNA: TGCGCCAGCAAGTATGAGGGACTAACTGGAAACACCATATATTTT

V: TRBV6-5
J: TRBJ2-5
D: NA
size: few
CDR3: CASSYSVSWGSVETQYF
DNA: TGTGCCAGCAGTTACTCGGTTTCGTGGGGGTCAGTTGAGACCCAGTACTTC

V: TRBV2
J: TRBJ2-5
D: TRBD1
size: few
CDR3: CASKLTGGEETQYF
DNA: TGTGCCAGCAAGTTGACAGGGGGCGAAGAGACCCAGTACTTC

V: TRBV6-5
J: TRBJ1-6
D: NA
size: few
CDR3: CASSYARWDSPLHF
DNA: TGTGCCAGCAGTTACGCCCGGTGGGATTCACCCCTCCACTTT

V: TRBV29-1
J: TRBJ2-4
D: NA
size: many
CDR3: CSVETRLAKNIQYF
DNA: TGCAGCGTTGAAACCCGGCTAGCCAAAAACATTCAGTACTTC

V: TRBV2
J: TRBJ2-2
D: NA
size: NA
CDR3: CASNSLTGELFF
DNA: TGTGCCAGCAACTCCCTGACCGGGGAGCTGTTTTTT

V: TRBV12-3/TRBV12-4
J: TRBJ2-3
D: TRBD2
size: NA
CDR3: CASSFAGGADTQYF
DNA: TGTGCCAGCAGTTTCGCGGGAGGGGCAGATACGCAGTATTTT

V: TRBV7-9
J: TRBJ1-1
D: NA
size: NA
CDR3: CASSLAGAGEAFF
DNA: TGTGCCAGCAGCTTAGCCGGCGCGGGTGAAGCTTTCTTT